The clone carrying this TCR beta chain was counted a few times. Its antigen remains unknown. TCRdb fed the reads into MiXCR, producing one record per CDR3 protein. Of a few hundred thousand distinct CDR3 sequences in the sample, 18% were seen once. Germline V gene lookup returns CDR1 MDHEN and CDR2 SYDVKM. There are 11 residues in the CDR3. Trimming pared 6 bases from V and 5 bases from J, leaving 5 bases between. This specimen belongs to a study of T cell repertoires in cytomegalovirus infection. Study-level information: Public signatures in TCR beta pointed to CMV infection and matching HLA type. Study results and caveats: The cumulative frequency of public TCR beta families identified carriers of CMV plus the relevant HLA.

This sequence joins TRBV28 and TRBJ1-5; D is ambiguous. The sequence was collected from a human donor in good health (CMV status not recorded). Some clones in this sample may be carry-over from other donors' samples. Source material: PBMCs. The CDR3 is CASSAYQPQHF. The CDR3 DNA reads as TGTGCCAGCAGCGCGTATCAGCCCCAGCATTTT.